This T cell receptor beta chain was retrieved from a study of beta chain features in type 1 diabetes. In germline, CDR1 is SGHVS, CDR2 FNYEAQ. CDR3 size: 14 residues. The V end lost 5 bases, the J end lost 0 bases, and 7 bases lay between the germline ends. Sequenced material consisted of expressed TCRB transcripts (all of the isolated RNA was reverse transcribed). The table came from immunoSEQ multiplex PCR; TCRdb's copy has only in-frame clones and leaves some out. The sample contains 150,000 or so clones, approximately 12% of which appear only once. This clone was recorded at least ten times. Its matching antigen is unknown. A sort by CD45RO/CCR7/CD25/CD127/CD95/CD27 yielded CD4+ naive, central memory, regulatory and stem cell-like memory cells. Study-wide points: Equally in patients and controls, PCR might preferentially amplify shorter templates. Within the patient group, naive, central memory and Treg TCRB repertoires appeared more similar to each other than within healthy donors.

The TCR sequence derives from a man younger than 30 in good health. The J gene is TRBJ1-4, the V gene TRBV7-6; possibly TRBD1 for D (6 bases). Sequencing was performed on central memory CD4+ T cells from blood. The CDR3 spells CASSPGATNEKLFF. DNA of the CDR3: TGTGCCAGCAGCCCAGGGGCAACTAATGAAAAACTGTTTTTT.